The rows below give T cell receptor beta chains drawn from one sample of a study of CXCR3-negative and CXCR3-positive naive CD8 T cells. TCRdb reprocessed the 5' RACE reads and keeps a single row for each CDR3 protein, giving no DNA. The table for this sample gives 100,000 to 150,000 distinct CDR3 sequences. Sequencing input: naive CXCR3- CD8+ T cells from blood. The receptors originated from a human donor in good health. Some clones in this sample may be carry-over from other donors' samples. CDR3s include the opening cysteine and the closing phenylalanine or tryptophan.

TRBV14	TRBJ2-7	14	CASQSFGQGSEQYF
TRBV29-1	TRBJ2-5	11	CSDPSGPKEYF
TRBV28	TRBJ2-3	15	CASRAGDGFTDTQYF
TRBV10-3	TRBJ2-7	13	CAIQGQGTYEQYF
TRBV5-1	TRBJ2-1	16	CASSLGLAGGPGEQFF
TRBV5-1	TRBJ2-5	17	CASSLEPGKAGQETQYF
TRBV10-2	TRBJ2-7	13	CASSLQIVYEQYF
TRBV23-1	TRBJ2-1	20	CASSHTPSQELGGRHNEQFF
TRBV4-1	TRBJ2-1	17	CASSQVAGWSSYNEQFF
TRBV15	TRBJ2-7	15	CATSRDRVATNEQYF
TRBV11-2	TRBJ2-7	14	CASSEWDRANEQYF
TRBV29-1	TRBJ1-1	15	CSVEILGQGDTEAFF
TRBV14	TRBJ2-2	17	CASSQDLWQGDTGELFF
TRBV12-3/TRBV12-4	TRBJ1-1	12	CASSPEVAEAFF
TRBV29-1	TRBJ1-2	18	CSVWTPAGGDSLGYGYTF
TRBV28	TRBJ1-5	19	CASSPTPPGQEGSGQPQHF
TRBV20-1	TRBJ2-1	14	CGARSPLAEHEQFF
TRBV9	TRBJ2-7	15	CAISTPGTNNYEQYF
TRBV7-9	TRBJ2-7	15	CASSDGTAPLREQYF
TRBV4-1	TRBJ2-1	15	CASSQEPSYASEQFF
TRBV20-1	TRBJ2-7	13	CSATTGLDYEQYF
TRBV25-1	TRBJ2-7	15	CASSEPRAGSYEQYF
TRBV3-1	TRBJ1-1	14	CASSQDHRGAEAFF
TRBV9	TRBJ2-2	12	CASSGFTGELFF
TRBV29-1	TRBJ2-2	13	CSLMTANTGELFF
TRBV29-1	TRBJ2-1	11	CSVLRNNEQFF
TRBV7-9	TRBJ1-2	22	CASTQSGMHSILGSVLNYGYTF
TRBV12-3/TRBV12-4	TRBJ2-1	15	CASSKGGRSYNEQFF
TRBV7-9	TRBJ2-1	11	CASSLDYRQFF
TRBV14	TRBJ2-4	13	CASSQQTYGPQYF
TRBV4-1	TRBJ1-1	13	CASSQAVPTEAFF
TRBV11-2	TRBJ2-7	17	CASSFSVEGTSTYEQYF
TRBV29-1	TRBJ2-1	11	CSVQKYNEQFF
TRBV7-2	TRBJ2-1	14	CASYREGWGNEQFF
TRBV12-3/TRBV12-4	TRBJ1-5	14	CASSFENSNQPQHF
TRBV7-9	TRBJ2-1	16	CASSILAGGSYNEQFF
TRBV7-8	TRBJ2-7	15	CASSKMSRVSYEQYF
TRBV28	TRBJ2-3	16	CASSSWGQGATDTQYF
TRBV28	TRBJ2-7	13	CASSLFGSGEQYF
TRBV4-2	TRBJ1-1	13	CASSQDGNTEAFF
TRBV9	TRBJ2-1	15	CASSAGQGVYNEQFF
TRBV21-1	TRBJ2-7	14	CASSKITDRCEQYF
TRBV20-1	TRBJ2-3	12	CSARGLADTQYF
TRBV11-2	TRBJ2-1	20	CASSFPAGTSGGHHLNEQFF
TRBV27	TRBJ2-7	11	CASRGGYEQYF
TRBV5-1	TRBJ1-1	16	CASSLNQGAGNTEAFF
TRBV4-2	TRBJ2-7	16	CASSQGTDPTYDEQYF
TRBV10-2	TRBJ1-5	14	CASSLPGSNQPQHF
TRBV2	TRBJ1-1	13	CASRGTERTEAFF
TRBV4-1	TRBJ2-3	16	CASSSGTGVSTDTQYF
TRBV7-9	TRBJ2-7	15	CASSLPPTDSYEQYF
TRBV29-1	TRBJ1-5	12	CSAGQGNQPQHF